These 14 T cell receptor beta chains originate from one sample sequenced in a study of cytomegalovirus exposure and HLA in healthy donors. Assay: immunoSEQ multiplex PCR; the TCRdb copy retains only in-frame clones and omits some. The data contain 90,000 to 150,000 clones, approximately 87% of them singletons. The sequenced sample consisted of PBMCs. The receptors were sampled from a woman aged 18-30 years in good health and CMV-seropositive.

The chain employs TRBV5-1 and TRBJ1-2; 7 bases fit TRBD1. CDR1 is SGHRS and CDR2 is YFSETQ in the germline V gene. The CDR3 is 13 residues long. Trimming cost V 5 bases and J 6 bases; bases outside gene matches: 7. CDR3 DNA: TGCGCCAGCAGGTACGACAGGGAAGATGGCTACACCTTC. This gives the protein CASRYDREDGYTF. The full variable domain, rest sourced from reference TRBV5-1 and TRBJ1-2, is KAGVTQTPRYLIKTRGQQVTLSCSPISGHRSVSWYQQTPGQGLQFLFEYFSETQRNKGNFPGRFSGRQFSNSRSEMNVSTLELGDSALYLCASRYDREDGYTFGSGTRLTVV.

The rearrangement joins TRBV7-9 to TRBJ1-6; D not resolved. The germline CDR1 and CDR2 sequences are SEHNR and FQNEAQ (reference sequence). Trimming took 1 base from V and 7 from J, leaving 11 bases between them. This CDR3 has 15 amino acids. In nucleotides, the CDR3 is TGTGCCAGCAGCTTAGGAGATAGGAGGAATTCACCCCTCCACTTT. Translation gives CASSLGDRRNSPLHF.

In its sample, this clone was seen a few times. The rearrangement links TRBV9 to TRBJ1-1, with D perhaps TRBD1 (5 bases). Per the germline V gene, CDR1 is SGDLS and CDR2 is YYNGEE. The CDR3 covers 16 residues. V was pared by 1 base and J by 5 bases, with 18 bases between. The CDR3 here is CASSVSQGRDLTEAFF. The CDR3 nucleotides read TGTGCCAGCAGCGTATCGCAGGGAAGGGATTTGACTGAAGCTTTCTTT.

This chain joins TRBV19 and TRBJ1-3; D gene unclear. The CDR3 length is 13 residues. The V and J ends lost 1 base and 5 bases respectively, with 6 bases between them. The V gene's germline CDR1 is LNHDA and CDR2 SQIVND (reference sequence). The CDR3 here is CASSIVGRNTIYF. The CDR3 DNA is TGTGCCAGTAGTATAGTCGGGAGAAACACCATATATTTT.

The chain couples TRBV9 to TRBJ2-7, with 10 positions matching TRBD2. V was clipped by 0 bases and J by 3 bases; unmatched bases: 6. The CDR3 sequence is 16 residues long. The germline V gene encodes CDR1 SGDLS and CDR2 YYNGEE. CDR3 sequence (DNA): TGTGCCAGCAGCGTAGATAGCGGGAGGACGAGCTACGAGCAGTACTTC. Its translation: CASSVDSGRTSYEQYF.

This chain links TRBV27 with TRBJ1-5; 7 bases are shared with TRBD1. This CDR3 comprises 16 residues. CDR1 is MNHEY, CDR2 SMNVEV, per germline (reference sequence). V shed 5 bases and J 3 bases; nucleotides not matched to a gene: 10. As DNA, the CDR3 is TGTGCCAGCAGTCTCGCCTTTACAGGGGTCAATCAGCCCCAGCATTTT. This codes for CASSLAFTGVNQPQHF.

The chain has TRBV27 and TRBJ1-1; D might be TRBD1 (5 bases). CDR3 length equals 15 residues. Trimming took 0 bases from V and 2 from J, leaving 10 bases between them. Germline V CDR1 and CDR2: MNHEY, SMNVEV (reference sequence). The CDR3 DNA reads TGTGCCAGCAGTTTATCTCAGGGAGGCAACACTGAAGCTTTCTTT. Amino acids: CASSLSQGGNTEAFF.

The chain is built from TRBV5-6 and TRBJ2-3, with D possibly matching TRBD2 (5 bases). CDR1 is SGHDT, CDR2 YYEEEE, per germline. The CDR3 sequence is 16 residues long. V was shortened by 3 bases and J by 0 bases, with 14 bases between the two germline ends. CDR3 protein: CASSWIGGPSTDTQYF. CDR3 coding DNA: TGTGCCAGCAGCTGGATAGGCGGGCCTAGCACAGATACGCAGTATTTT. The variable domain in full, with the rest retrieved from reference TRBV5-6 and TRBJ2-3, is DAGVTQSPTHLIKTRGQQVTLRCSPKSGHDTVSWYQQALGQGPQFIFQYYEEEERQRGNFPDRFSGHQFPNYSSELNVNALLLGDSALYLCASSWIGGPSTDTQYFGPGTRLTVL.

The chain carries TRBV2 and TRBJ2-7; 8 bases align to TRBD2. V lost 2 bases and J lost 5; bases outside the gene matches: 5. This CDR3 contains 14 residues. CDR1 and CDR2 from the germline V gene are SNHLY and FYNNEI. As DNA, the CDR3 is TGTGCCAGCAGTGAATGGGGGCGGGGGGACGAGCAGTACTTC. This gives the protein CASSEWGRGDEQYF. Combining the CDR3 with reference TRBV2 and TRBJ2-7 gives the whole variable domain EPEVTQTPSHQVTQMGQEVILRCVPISNHLYFYWYRQILGQKVEFLVSFYNNEISEKSEIFDDQFSVERPDGSNFTLKIRSTKLEDSAMYFCASSEWGRGDEQYFGPGTRLTVT.

CDR3 residues: CASSYRGRQYNEQFF. The CDR3 nucleotides read TGTGCCAGTAGTTACAGGGGTCGACAGTACAATGAGCAGTTCTTC. The J gene is TRBJ2-1, the V gene TRBV19, with 7 bases lining up with TRBD1. V dropped 5 bases and J dropped 4; count of bases not matched to a gene: 8. The V gene's germline CDR1 is LNHDA and CDR2 SQIVND (reference sequence). CDR3 size: 15 residues.

This chain joins TRBV7-2 and TRBJ2-1; TRBD2 matches at 14 bases. The CDR3 runs 16 residues. Germline V gene lookup returns CDR1 SGHTA and CDR2 FQGNSA. J lost 8 bases, V lost 8 bases, and 11 bases had no gene match. This chain's CDR3 is CASGRLAGGPMYEQFF. CDR3 coding DNA: TGTGCCAGCGGTAGACTAGCGGGAGGGCCCATGTATGAGCAGTTCTTC.

The chain combines TRBV9 with TRBJ2-3; 10 bases line up with TRBD2. The CDR3 runs 18 residues. Germline lookup yields CDR1 SGDLS and CDR2 YYNGEE. V lost 3 bases and J lost 0; bases outside the gene matches: 10. CDR3 protein: CASSADPVTSGSTDTQYF. Here the CDR3 DNA reads TGTGCCAGCAGCGCCGACCCCGTGACTAGCGGGAGCACAGATACGCAGTATTTT.

This clone was observed a single time. The genes are TRBV9 and TRBJ2-3, with D unclear. Germline assignment: CDR1 SGDLS and CDR2 YYNGEE. CDR3 size: 15 residues. V shed 1 base and J shed 0 bases, with 9 bases lying between them. The CDR3 is CASSVSGASTDTQYF. As DNA, the CDR3 is TGTGCCAGCAGCGTAAGTGGAGCTAGCACAGATACGCAGTATTTT.

A remark on this clone: Sequence at one end of the junction differs from germline and may be a read error. The rearrangement joins TRBV6-5 to TRBJ2-7, with 9 bases aligning to TRBD1. Per germline, CDR1 MNHEY and CDR2 SVGAGI. The CDR3 is made up of 13 amino acids. The CDR3 region is CASSNGQGFPSWF. The CDR3, as DNA: TGTGCCAGCAGTAACGGACAGGGGTTCCCCTCGTGGTTC.